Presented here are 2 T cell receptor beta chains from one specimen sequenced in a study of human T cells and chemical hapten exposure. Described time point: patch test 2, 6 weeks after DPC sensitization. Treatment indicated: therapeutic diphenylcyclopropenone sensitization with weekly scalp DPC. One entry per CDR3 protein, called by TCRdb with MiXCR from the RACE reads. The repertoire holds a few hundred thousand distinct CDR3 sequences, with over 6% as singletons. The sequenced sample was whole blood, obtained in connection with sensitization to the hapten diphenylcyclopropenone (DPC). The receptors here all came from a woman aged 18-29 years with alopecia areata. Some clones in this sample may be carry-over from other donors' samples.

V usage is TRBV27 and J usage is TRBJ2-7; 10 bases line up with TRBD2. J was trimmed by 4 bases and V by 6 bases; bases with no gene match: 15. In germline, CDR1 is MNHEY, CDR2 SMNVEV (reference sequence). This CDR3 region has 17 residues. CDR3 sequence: CASRLVSGGLNRYEQYF. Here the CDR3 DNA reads TGTGCCAGCAGACTAGTTAGCGGGGGGCTCAATCGATACGAGCAGTACTTC.

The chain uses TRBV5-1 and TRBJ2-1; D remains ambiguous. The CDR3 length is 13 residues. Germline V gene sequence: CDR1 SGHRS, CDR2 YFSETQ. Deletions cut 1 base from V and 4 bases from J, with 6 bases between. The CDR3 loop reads CASSLNGYNEQFF. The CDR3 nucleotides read TGCGCCAGCAGCTTGAACGGGTACAATGAGCAGTTCTTC.